Listed here are 11 T cell receptor beta chains from one sample, sequenced in a study of Ad26.COV2.S vaccination and SARS-CoV-2 variants. TCRdb's copy holds only in-frame clones and misses some; the assay was immunoSEQ multiplex PCR. The sample holds roughly 510,000 clones, 87% seen once. Documented treatment: some 20 received Ad26.COV2.S at low or high dose, single or two shots; 5 received placebo; per-sample allocation not given. After the first vaccine or placebo injection, samples were drawn on day 63. The sequences come from peripheral blood, collected in a trial of Ad26.COV2.S vaccine versus placebo. These receptors were collected from a person between 18 and 65 years old who received the Ad26.COV2.S COVID-19 vaccine or a placebo.

V usage is TRBV5-4 and J usage is TRBJ2-2; 7 nucleotides agree with TRBD1. CDR1 is SGHNT and CDR2 is YYREEE in the germline V gene (reference sequence). The CDR3 extends over 15 amino acids. The V and J ends lost 4 bases and 5 bases, in that order; junction bases with no gene match: 8. As DNA, the CDR3 is TGTGCCAGCAGCGCCGGACAGGCCCGAACCGGGGAGCTGTTTTTT. This gives the protein CASSAGQARTGELFF. The whole variable domain, remainder taken from reference TRBV5-4 and TRBJ2-2, is ETGVTQSPTHLIKTRGQQVTLRCSSQSGHNTVSWYQQALGQGPQFIFQYYREEENGRGNFPPRFSGLQFPNYSSELNVNALELDDSALYLCASSAGQARTGELFFGEGSRLTVL.

The V and J genes are TRBV9 and TRBJ2-1; D perhaps matches TRBD2 (6 bases). The V gene lost 4 bases and the J gene lost 5 bases, with 13 bases spanning the gap. The germline gives CDR1 SGDLS, CDR2 YYNGEE. This CDR3 region has 14 residues. The CDR3: CASSSRDLHNEQFF. CDR3 coding DNA: TGTGCCAGCAGCTCACGGGACTTGCACAATGAGCAGTTCTTC.

This rearrangement joins TRBV28 to TRBJ2-3, with 10 bases fitting TRBD2. Germline CDR1 and CDR2: MDHEN and SYDVKM. V gave up 2 bases and J gave up 0 bases; unmatched junction bases: 11. CDR3 length: 19 residues. The CDR3 region has the DNA TGTGCCAGCAGTTTACCACGGTCGGGACTAGCGACTAGCACAGATACGCAGTATTTT. This gives the protein CASSLPRSGLATSTDTQYF.

The rearrangement links TRBV13 to TRBJ1-1, with D perhaps matching TRBD1 (5 bases). Trimming took off 0 bases at V and 0 bases at J, with 8 bases between the two ends. In germline, CDR1 is PRHDT, CDR2 FYEKMQ (reference sequence). The length of the CDR3 is 15 residues. The CDR3 loop is CASSLGGGMNTEAFF. CDR3 coding DNA: TGTGCCAGCAGCTTAGGCGGGGGAATGAACACTGAAGCTTTCTTT.

This chain uses TRBV18 with TRBJ2-5; D possibly corresponds to TRBD2 (6 bases). The germline V gene has CDR1 KGHSH and CDR2 LQKENI. The CDR3 has 14 residues. V lost 4 bases and J lost 4, with 13 bases in between. The CDR3 loop is CASSLKEGRETQYF. The CDR3 DNA reads as TGTGCCAGCTCACTGAAGGAGGGGAGAGAGACCCAGTACTTC.

This chain connects TRBV5-1 to TRBJ1-1; TRBD1 is a possible D gene (5 bases). Per the germline V gene, CDR1 is SGHRS and CDR2 is YFSETQ. The CDR3 is 14 residues long. Deletions cut 3 bases from V and 5 bases from J, with 14 bases between. The CDR3 bases are TGCGCCAGCAGCTCTCCGGGGGGAGGTACTGAAGCTTTCTTT. Protein sequence: CASSSPGGGTEAFF. The entire variable domain, with the rest obtained from reference TRBV5-1 and TRBJ1-1, is as follows: KAGVTQTPRYLIKTRGQQVTLSCSPISGHRSVSWYQQTPGQGLQFLFEYFSETQRNKGNFPGRFSGRQFSNSRSEMNVSTLELGDSALYLCASSSPGGGTEAFFGQGTRLTVV.

The V call is TRBV28, the J call TRBJ2-2; 9 nucleotides line up with TRBD1. The germline V gene has CDR1 MDHEN and CDR2 SYDVKM. The CDR3 runs 15 residues. The V and J ends lost 5 bases and 5 bases, in that order; junction bases with no gene match: 6. The CDR3 DNA reads TGTGCCAGCAGTCCCTCGGGACAGGGTACCGGGGAGCTGTTTTTT. Translation: CASSPSGQGTGELFF.

This clone was counted once. V gene TRBV10-3 combines with J gene TRBJ2-3; 8 bases agree with TRBD1. The germline V gene has CDR1 ENHRY and CDR2 SYGVKD. The CDR3 contains 15 residues. The V segment lost 10 bases and the J segment 5 bases; nucleotides outside the gene matches: 14. CDR3 nucleotide sequence: TGTGCCACCTCCTCGGACAGGGTTCAGGTAGATACGCAGTATTTT. Protein sequence: CATSSDRVQVDTQYF.

V is TRBV4-3 and J is TRBJ2-1; a possible D gene is TRBD2 (6 bases). The CDR3 is made up of 15 amino acids. Germline CDR1 LGHNA, CDR2 YSLEER. The V end lost 2 bases, the J end lost 7 bases, and 15 bases lay between the germline ends. The chain's CDR3 is CASSQSRGLGNEQFF. CDR3 bases: TGCGCCAGCAGCCAATCGAGGGGACTCGGAAATGAGCAGTTCTTC.

CDR3: CASSSGGAGQETQYF. The DNA for the CDR3 is TGTGCCAGCAGCTCAGGAGGGGCCGGCCAAGAGACCCAGTACTTC. The J gene is TRBJ2-5, the V gene TRBV11-3; TRBD2 is a possible D gene (6 bases). Trimming took off 4 bases at V and 1 base at J, with 13 bases between the two ends. Germline V gene sequence: CDR1 SGHNT, CDR2 YENEEA. The CDR3 has 15 amino acids. The full variable domain, with the rest looked up from reference TRBV11-3 and TRBJ2-5, is EAGVVQSPRYKIIEKKQPVAFWCNPISGHNTLYWYLQNLGQGPELLIRYENEEAVDDSQLPKDRFSAERLKGVDSTLKIQPAELGDSAVYLCASSSGGAGQETQYFGPGTRLLVL.

The V gene is TRBV6-6, the J gene TRBJ2-1; 7 nucleotides agree with TRBD2. The CDR3 extends over 15 amino acids. The V gene end was trimmed by 6 bases and the J gene end by 9 bases; junction bases not matched to a gene: 14. Per germline, CDR1 MNHNY and CDR2 SVGAGI (reference sequence). CDR3 DNA: TGTGCCAGCAGCCCGAGGGAGGGACGGCTGGCTGAGCAGTTCTTC. It yields the protein CASSPREGRLAEQFF.